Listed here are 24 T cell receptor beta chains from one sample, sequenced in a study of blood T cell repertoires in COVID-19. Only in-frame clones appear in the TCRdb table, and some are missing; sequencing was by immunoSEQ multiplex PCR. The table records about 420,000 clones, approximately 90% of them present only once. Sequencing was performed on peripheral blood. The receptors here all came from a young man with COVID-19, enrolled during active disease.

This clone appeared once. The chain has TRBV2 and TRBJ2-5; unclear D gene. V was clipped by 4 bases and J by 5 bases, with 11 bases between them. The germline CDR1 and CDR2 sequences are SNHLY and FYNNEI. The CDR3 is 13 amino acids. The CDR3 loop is CASSGMFRETQYF. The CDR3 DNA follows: TGTGCCAGCAGTGGTATGTTTCGGGAGACCCAGTACTTC.

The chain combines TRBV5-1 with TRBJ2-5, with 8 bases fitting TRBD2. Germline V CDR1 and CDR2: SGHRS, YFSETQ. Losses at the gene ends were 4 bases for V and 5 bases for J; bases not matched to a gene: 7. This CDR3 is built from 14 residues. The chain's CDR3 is CASSVGLGSETQYF. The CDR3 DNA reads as TGCGCCAGCAGCGTGGGACTAGGGAGTGAGACCCAGTACTTC.

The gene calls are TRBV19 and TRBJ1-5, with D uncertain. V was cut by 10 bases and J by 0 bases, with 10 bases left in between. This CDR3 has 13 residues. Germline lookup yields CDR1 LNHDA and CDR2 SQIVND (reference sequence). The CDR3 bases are TGTGCCATCTCGAGGTCTAGCAATCAGCCCCAGCATTTT. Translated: CAISRSSNQPQHF.

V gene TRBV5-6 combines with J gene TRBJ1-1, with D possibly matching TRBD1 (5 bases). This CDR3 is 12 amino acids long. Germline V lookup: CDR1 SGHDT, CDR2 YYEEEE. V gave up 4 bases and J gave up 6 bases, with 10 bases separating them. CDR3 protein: CASSDGGAEAFF. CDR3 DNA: TGTGCCAGCAGCGATGGAGGGGCTGAAGCTTTCTTT. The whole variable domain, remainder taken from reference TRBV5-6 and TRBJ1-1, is DAGVTQSPTHLIKTRGQQVTLRCSPKSGHDTVSWYQQALGQGPQFIFQYYEEEERQRGNFPDRFSGHQFPNYSSELNVNALLLGDSALYLCASSDGGAEAFFGQGTRLTVV.

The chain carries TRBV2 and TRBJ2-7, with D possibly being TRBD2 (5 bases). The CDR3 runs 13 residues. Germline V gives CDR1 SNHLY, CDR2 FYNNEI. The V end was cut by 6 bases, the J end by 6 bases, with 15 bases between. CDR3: CASRRDTVGEQYF. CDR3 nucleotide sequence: TGTGCCAGCAGGAGGGATACGGTCGGCGAGCAGTACTTC.

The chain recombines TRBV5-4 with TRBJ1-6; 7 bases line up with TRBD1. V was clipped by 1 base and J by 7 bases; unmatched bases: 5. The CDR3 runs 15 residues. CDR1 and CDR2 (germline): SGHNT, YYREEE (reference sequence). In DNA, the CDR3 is TGTGCCAGCAGCTTGACTGCGGGACAGAATTCACCCCTCCACTTT. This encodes CASSLTAGQNSPLHF.

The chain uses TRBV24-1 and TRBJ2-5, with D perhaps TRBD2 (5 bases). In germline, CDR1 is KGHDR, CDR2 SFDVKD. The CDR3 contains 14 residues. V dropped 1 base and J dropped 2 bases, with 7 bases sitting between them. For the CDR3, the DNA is TGTGCCACCAGTGATTTCAAGCGGCAAGAGACCCAGTACTTC. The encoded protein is CATSDFKRQETQYF.

This CDR3 is CASSLRLAPYNEQFF. The CDR3 DNA is TGTGCCAGCAGCTTAAGACTAGCGCCCTACAATGAGCAGTTCTTC. The chain uses TRBV13 and TRBJ2-1; 8 positions match TRBD2. Germline V gene data show CDR1 as PRHDT and CDR2 as FYEKMQ (reference sequence). The CDR3 sequence is 15 residues long. V was pared by 2 bases and J by 2 bases, with 2 bases of the junction left unmatched.

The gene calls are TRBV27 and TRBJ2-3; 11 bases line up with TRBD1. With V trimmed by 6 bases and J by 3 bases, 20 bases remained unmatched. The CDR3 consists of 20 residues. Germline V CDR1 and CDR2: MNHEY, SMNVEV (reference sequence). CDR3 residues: CASSRLPGTGGGYKTDTQYF. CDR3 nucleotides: TGTGCCAGCAGCCGACTACCCGGGACAGGGGGAGGGTATAAGACAGATACGCAGTATTTT.

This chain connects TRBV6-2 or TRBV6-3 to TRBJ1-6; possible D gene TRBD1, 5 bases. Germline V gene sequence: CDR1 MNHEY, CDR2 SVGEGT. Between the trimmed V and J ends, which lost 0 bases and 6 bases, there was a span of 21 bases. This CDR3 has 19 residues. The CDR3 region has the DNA TGTGCCAGCAGTTACTCTACTAGCCGGGGCAAAGAGTCTAATTCACCCCTCCACTTT. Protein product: CASSYSTSRGKESNSPLHF.

This CDR3 is CASREGGASGGHEQYF. Written as DNA, the CDR3 is TGTGCCAGCAGAGAGGGAGGGGCTAGCGGGGGCCACGAGCAGTACTTC. V gene TRBV2 combines with J gene TRBJ2-7; 10 positions match TRBD2. The V segment lost 6 bases and the J segment 5 bases; nucleotides outside the gene matches: 13. Germline V gives CDR1 SNHLY, CDR2 FYNNEI. The CDR3 spans 16 residues.

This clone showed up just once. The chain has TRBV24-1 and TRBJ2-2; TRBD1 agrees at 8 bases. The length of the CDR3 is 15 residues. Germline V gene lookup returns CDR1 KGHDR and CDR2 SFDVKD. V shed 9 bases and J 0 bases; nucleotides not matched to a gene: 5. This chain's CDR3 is CATSEGQANTGELFF. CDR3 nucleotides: TGTGCCACCTCGGAGGGACAGGCGAACACCGGGGAGCTGTTTTTT.

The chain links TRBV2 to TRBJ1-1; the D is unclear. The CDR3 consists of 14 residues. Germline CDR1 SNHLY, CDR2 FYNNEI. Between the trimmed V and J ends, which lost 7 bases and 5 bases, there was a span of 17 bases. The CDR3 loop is CASKEPGVRTEAFF. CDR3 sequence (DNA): TGTGCCAGCAAAGAGCCCGGGGTAAGGACTGAAGCTTTCTTT.

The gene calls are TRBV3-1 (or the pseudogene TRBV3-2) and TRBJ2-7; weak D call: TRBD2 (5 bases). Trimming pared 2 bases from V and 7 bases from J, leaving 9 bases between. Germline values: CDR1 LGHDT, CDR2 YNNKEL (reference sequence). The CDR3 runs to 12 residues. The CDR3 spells CASSQREQEQYF. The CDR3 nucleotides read TGTGCCAGCAGCCAACGGGAACAAGAGCAGTACTTC.

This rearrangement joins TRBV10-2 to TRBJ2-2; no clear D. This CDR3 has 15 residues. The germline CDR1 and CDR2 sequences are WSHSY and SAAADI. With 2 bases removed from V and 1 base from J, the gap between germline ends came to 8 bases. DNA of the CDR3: TGCGCCAGCAGTGAGGTTTCCAAGAACACCGGGGAGCTGTTTTTT. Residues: CASSEVSKNTGELFF.

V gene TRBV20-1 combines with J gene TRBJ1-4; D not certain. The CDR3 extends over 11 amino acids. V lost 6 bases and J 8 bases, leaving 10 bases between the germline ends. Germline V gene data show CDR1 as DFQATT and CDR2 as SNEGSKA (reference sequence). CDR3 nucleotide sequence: TGCAGTGCCCGGAGCCAAGAAAAACTGTTTTTT. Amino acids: CSARSQEKLFF.

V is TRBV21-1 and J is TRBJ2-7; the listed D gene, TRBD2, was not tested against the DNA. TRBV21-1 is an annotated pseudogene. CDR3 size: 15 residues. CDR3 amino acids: CASSKAAGVTYEQYF. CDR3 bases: TGTGCCAGCAGCAAAGCCGCGGGAGTCACCTACGAGCAGTACTTC.

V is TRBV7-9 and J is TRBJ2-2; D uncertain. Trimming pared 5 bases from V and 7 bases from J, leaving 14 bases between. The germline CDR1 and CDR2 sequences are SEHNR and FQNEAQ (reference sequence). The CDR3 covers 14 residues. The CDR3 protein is CASSPPEILGELFF. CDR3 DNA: TGTGCCAGCAGCCCGCCGGAGATCCTCGGGGAGCTGTTTTTT.

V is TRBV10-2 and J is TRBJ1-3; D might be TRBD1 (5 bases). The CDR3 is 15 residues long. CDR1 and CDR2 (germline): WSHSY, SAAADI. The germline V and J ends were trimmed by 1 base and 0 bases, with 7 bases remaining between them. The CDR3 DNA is TGCGCCAGCAGTGAGTTGGACAACTCTGGAAACACCATATATTTT. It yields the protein CASSELDNSGNTIYF.

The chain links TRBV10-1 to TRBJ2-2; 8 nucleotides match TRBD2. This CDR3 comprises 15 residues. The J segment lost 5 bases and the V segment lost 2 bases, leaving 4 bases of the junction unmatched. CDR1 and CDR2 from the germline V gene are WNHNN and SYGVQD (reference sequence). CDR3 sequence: CASSELAGGTGELFF. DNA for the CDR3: TGCGCCAGCAGTGAGCTCGCGGGAGGAACCGGGGAGCTGTTTTTT.

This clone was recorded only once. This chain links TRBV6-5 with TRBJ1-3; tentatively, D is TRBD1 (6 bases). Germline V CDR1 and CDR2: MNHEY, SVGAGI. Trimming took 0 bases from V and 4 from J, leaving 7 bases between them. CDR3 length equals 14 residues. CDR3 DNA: TGTGCCAGCAGTTACTCCGGGACAGGAAACACCATATATTTT. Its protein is CASSYSGTGNTIYF.

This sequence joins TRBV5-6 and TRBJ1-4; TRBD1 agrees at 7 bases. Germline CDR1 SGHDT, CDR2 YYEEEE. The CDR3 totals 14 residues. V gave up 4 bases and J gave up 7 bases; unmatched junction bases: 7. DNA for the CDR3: TGTGCCAGCAGCCCTCCGGGACAGACTGAAAAACTGTTTTTT. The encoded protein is CASSPPGQTEKLFF.

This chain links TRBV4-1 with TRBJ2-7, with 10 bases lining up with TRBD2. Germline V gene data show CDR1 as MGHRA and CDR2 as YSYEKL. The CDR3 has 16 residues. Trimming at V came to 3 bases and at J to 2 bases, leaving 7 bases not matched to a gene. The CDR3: CASSHTSGNGPYEQYF. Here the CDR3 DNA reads TGCGCCAGCAGCCATACTAGCGGGAACGGGCCCTACGAGCAGTACTTC.

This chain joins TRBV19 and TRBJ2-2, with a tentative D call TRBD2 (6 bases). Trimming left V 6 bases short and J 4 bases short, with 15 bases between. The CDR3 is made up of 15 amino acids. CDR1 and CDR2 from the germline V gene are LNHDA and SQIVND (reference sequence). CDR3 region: CASRSFGGGTGELFF. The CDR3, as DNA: TGTGCCAGTAGGTCTTTTGGGGGAGGCACCGGGGAGCTGTTTTTT.